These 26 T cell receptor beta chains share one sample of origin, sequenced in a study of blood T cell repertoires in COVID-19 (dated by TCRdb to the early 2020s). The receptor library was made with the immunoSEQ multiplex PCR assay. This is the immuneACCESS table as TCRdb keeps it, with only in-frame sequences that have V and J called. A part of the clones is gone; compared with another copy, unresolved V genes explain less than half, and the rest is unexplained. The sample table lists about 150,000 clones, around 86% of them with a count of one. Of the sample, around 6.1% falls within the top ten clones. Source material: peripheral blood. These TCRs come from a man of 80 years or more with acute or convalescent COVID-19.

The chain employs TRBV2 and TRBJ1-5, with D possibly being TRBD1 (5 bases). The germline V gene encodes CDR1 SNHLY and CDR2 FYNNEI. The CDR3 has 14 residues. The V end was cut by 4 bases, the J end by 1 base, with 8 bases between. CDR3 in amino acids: CASSGTKSNQPQHF. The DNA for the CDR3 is TGTGCCAGCAGTGGGACAAAGAGCAATCAGCCCCAGCATTTT.

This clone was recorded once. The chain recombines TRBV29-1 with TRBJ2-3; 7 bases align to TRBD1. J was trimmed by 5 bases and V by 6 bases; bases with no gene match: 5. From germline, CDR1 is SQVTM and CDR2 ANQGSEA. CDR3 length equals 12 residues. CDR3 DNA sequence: TGCAGCGTCAAGGGGGCTTTAGATACGCAGTATTTT. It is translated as CSVKGALDTQYF.

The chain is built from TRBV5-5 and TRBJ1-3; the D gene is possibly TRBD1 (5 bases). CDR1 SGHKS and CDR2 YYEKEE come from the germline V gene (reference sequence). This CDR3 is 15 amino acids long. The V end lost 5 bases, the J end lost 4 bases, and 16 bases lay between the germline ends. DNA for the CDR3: TGTGCCAGCAGGTCTGGAGGGACGCCGGGAAACACCATATATTTT. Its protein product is CASRSGGTPGNTIYF.

CDR3 coding DNA: TGCGCCAGCAGCCGCGGACAGACCAACACCGGGGAGCTGTTTTTT. Amino acids: CASSRGQTNTGELFF. This rearrangement joins TRBV5-1 to TRBJ2-2; TRBD1 is a possible D gene (6 bases). The CDR3 sequence is 15 residues long. V was shortened by 4 bases and J by 2 bases, with 12 bases between the two germline ends. The germline gives CDR1 SGHRS, CDR2 YFSETQ.

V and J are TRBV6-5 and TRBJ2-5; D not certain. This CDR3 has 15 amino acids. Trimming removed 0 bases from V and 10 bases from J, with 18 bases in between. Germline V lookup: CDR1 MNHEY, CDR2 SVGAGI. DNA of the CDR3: TGTGCCAGCAGTTACTCGCCCAGCCCGGAGCCCCTCCAGTACTTC. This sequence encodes CASSYSPSPEPLQYF.

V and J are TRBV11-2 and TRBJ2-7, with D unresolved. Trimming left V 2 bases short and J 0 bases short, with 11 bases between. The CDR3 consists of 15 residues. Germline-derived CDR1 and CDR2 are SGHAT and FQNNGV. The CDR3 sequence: CASSLMAGDSYEQYF. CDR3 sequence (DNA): TGTGCCAGCAGCTTAATGGCAGGTGACTCCTACGAGCAGTACTTC.

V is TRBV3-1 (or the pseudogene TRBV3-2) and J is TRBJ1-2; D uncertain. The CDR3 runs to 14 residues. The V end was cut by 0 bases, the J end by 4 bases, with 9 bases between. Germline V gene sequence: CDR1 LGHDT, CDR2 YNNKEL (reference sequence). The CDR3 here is CASSQDLQPYGYTF. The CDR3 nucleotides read TGTGCCAGCAGCCAAGATTTACAGCCCTATGGCTACACCTTC.

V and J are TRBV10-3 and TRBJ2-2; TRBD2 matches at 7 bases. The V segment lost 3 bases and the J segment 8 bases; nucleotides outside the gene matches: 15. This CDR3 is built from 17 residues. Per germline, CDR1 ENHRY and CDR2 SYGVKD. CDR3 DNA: TGTGCCATCAGTGACGGGAGGACGACGAGGTCCTCGGGGGAGCTGTTTTTT. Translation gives CAISDGRTTRSSGELFF.

The CDR3 DNA follows: TGCGCCAGCAGCCCTCTCCCGCGACTCGTCGGAGAGACCCAGTACTTC. Its protein is CASSPLPRLVGETQYF. J is TRBJ2-5 and V is TRBV5-1; D not certain. CDR1 is SGHRS, CDR2 YFSETQ, per germline. The CDR3 has 16 residues. Deletions cut 4 bases from V and 4 bases from J, with 20 bases between.

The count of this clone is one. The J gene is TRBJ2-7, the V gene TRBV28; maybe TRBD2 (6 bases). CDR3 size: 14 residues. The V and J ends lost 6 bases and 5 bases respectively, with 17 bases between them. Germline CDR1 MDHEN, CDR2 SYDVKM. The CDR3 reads CASRSLALRDEQYF. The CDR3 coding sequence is TGTGCCAGCAGGTCGCTAGCGCTCCGGGACGAGCAGTACTTC.

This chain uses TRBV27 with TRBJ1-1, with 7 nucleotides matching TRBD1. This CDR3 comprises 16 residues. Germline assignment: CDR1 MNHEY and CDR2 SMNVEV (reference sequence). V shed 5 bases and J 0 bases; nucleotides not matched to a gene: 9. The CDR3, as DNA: TGTGCCAGCAGTCAAATCCCGGGACAGATGAACACTGAAGCTTTCTTT. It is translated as CASSQIPGQMNTEAFF.

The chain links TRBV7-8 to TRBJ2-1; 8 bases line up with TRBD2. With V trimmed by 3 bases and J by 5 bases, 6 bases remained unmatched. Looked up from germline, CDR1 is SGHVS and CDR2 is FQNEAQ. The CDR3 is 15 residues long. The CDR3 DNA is TGTGCCAGCAGCTTCTGGACTAGCACCCACAATGAGCAGTTCTTC. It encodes CASSFWTSTHNEQFF.

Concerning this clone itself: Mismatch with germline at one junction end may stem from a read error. DNA of the CDR3: TGTGCTAGCAGTCCCGGGACAGGGGTCTCCTACGAGCAGTACTTC. It codes for CASSPGTGVSYEQYF. The chain recombines TRBV7-7 with TRBJ2-7; 10 nucleotides align to TRBD1. CDR3 length: 15 amino acids. Per the germline V gene, CDR1 is SSHAT and CDR2 is FNYEAQ (reference sequence).

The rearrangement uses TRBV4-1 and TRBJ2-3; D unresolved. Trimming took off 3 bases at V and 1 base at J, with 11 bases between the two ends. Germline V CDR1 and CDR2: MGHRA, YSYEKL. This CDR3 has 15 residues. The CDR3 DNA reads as TGCGCCAGCAGCCACGACCACCTAGGCACAGATACGCAGTATTTT. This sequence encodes CASSHDHLGTDTQYF.

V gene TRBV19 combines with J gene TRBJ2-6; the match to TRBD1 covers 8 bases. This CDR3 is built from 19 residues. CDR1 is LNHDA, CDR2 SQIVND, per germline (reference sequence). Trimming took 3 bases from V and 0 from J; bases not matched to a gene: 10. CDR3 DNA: TGTGCCAGTAGTATTGGCGGACAGGGCTTCTTCTCTGGGGCCAACGTCCTGACTTTC. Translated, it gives CASSIGGQGFFSGANVLTF.

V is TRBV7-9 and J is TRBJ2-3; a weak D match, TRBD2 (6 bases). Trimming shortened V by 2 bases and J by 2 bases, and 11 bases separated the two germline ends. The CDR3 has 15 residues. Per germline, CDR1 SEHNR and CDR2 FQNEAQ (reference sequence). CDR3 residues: CASSLSGGNTDTQYF. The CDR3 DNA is TGTGCCAGCAGCTTAAGCGGAGGGAACACAGATACGCAGTATTTT.

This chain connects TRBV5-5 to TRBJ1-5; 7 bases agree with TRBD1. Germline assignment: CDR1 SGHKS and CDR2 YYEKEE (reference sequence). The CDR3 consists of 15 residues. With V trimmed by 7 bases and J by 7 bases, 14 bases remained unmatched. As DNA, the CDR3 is TGTGCCAGCCAACTACAGGGGCCGGGGGAGCAGCCCCAGCATTTT. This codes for CASQLQGPGEQPQHF.

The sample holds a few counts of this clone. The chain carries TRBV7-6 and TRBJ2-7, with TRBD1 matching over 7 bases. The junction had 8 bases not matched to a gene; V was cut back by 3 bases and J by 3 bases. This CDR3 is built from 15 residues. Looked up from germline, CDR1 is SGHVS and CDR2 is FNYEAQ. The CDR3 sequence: CASSFFAGGSYEQYF. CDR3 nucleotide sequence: TGTGCCAGCAGCTTCTTTGCAGGGGGAAGCTACGAGCAGTACTTC.

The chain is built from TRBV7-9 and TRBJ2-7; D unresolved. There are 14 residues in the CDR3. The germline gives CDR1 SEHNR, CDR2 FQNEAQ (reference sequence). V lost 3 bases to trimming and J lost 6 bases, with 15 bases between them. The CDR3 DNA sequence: TGTGCCAGCAGCTTCCCTTACCCAATCGGCGAGCAGTACTTC. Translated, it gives CASSFPYPIGEQYF.

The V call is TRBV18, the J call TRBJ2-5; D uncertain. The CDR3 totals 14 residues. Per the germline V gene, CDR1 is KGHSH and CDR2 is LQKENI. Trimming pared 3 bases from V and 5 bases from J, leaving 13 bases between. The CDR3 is CASSPPAWRETQYF. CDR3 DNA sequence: TGTGCCAGCTCACCTCCCGCGTGGCGGGAGACCCAGTACTTC.

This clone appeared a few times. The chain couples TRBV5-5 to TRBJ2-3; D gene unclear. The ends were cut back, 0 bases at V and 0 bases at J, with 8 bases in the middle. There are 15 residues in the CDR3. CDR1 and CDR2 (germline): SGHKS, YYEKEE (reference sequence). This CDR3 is CASSLDGLSTDTQYF. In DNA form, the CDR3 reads TGTGCCAGCAGCTTGGATGGCTTGAGCACAGATACGCAGTATTTT.

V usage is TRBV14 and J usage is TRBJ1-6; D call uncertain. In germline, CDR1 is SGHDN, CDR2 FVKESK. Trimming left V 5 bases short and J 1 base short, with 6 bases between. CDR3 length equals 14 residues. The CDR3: CASSGGSYNSPLHF. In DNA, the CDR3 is TGTGCCAGCAGCGGCGGGTCCTATAATTCACCCCTCCACTTT.

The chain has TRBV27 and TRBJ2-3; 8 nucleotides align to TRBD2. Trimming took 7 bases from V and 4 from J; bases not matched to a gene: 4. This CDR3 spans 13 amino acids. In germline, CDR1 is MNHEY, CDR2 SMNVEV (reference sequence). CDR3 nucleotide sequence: TGTGCCAGCAAAGCGGGAGCCGCAGATACGCAGTATTTT. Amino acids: CASKAGAADTQYF.

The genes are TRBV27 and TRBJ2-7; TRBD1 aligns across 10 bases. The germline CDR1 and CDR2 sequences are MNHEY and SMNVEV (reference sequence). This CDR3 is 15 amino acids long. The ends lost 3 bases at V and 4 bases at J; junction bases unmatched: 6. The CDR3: CASSLKRTGGYEQYF. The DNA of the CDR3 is TGTGCCAGCAGTTTGAAGAGGACAGGGGGTTACGAGCAGTACTTC.

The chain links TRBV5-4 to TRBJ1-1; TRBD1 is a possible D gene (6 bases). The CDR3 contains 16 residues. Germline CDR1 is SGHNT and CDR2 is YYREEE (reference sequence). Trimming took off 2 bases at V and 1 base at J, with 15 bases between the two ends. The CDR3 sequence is CASSFRWDTTNTEAFF. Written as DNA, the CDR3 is TGTGCCAGCAGCTTTCGATGGGACACAACGAACACTGAAGCTTTCTTT.

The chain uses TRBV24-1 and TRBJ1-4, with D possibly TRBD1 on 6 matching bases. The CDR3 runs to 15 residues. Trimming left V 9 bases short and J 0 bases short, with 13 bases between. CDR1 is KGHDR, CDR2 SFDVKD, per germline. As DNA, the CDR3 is TGTGCCACCTCTTCAGGGGTCGCAACTAATGAAAAACTGTTTTTT. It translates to CATSSGVATNEKLFF.